The rows below give T cell receptor beta chains drawn from one sample of a study of chemoradiotherapy in HPV16-positive cancers. Sequencing used immunoSEQ multiplex PCR; TCRdb keeps in-frame clones, though not all of them. The sample carries some 70,000 clones, more than 70% recorded once. Specimen: blood, collected from a patient who underwent chemoradiotherapy. All receptors derive from a human donor with HPV-associated anogenital cancer. Both conserved end residues are part of each CDR3. D genes are given only for firm matches. Only some rows state a clone size, as once, few, many or a class for expanded clones.

>TRBV21-1|TRBJ2-7|-|once
CASSKESQNRFRIPSYEQYF
TGTGCCAGCAGCAAAGAGAGCCAGAACCGGTTTCGGATTCCATCCTACGAGCAGTACTTC
>TRBV4-1|TRBJ2-7|-|-
CASSQEQVQYF
TGCGCCAGCAGCCAAGAACAGGTGCAGTACTTC
>TRBV28|TRBJ1-2|-|-
CASTKGLGYTF
TGTGCCAGCACGAAAGGGCTAGGCTACACCTTC
>TRBV6-1|TRBJ1-1|-|-
CASGQGTNTEAFF
TGTGCCAGCGGTCAGGGGACGAACACTGAAGCTTTCTTT
>TRBV5-6|TRBJ1-5|-|-
CASSSRQAYSNQPQHF
TGTGCCAGCAGCTCAAGACAGGCATATAGCAATCAGCCCCAGCATTTT
>TRBV19|TRBJ2-3|TRBD2|-
CASSIGGRGADTQYF
TGTGCCAGTAGTATTGGCGGGAGGGGGGCAGATACGCAGTATTTT
>TRBV5-8|TRBJ2-5|-|-
CASSFTIGTQYF
TGTGCCAGCAGCTTCACTATCGGGACCCAGTACTTC
>TRBV6-6|TRBJ2-4|-|-
CASSLTSRHQNIQYF
TGTGCCAGCAGTTTGACGAGCCGACACCAAAACATTCAGTACTTC
>TRBV10-3|TRBJ2-7|-|-
CSAAGKSSEQYF
TGTTCCGCGGCAGGGAAGTCCTCCGAGCAGTACTTC
>TRBV10-3|TRBJ1-5|-|once
CAISGPYSNQPQHF
TGTGCCATCAGCGGGCCCTATAGCAATCAGCCCCAGCATTTT
>TRBV19|TRBJ1-6|TRBD1|-
CASSPRDSYSPLHF
TGTGCCAGTAGTCCCCGGGACAGCTATTCACCCCTCCACTTT
>TRBV15|TRBJ2-3|TRBD1|once
CATSSRQGAPDTQYF
TGTGCCACCAGCAGCCGACAGGGGGCGCCGGATACGCAGTATTTT
>TRBV6-1|TRBJ1-4|-|few
CASSGLEMAEKLFF
TGTGCCAGCAGTGGATTAGAAATGGCCGAAAAACTGTTTTTT
>TRBV4-1|TRBJ2-7|-|-
CASSRGVSYEQYF
TGCGCCAGCAGCCGCGGAGTCTCCTACGAGCAGTACTTC
>TRBV25-1|TRBJ2-5|-|once
CASSDLSARGETQYF
TGTGCCAGCAGTGACCTTTCCGCCCGGGGGGAGACCCAGTACTTC
>TRBV11-3|TRBJ2-3|-|-
CASSLWGADTQYF
TGTGCCAGCAGCTTATGGGGGGCAGATACGCAGTATTTT
>TRBV7-9|TRBJ2-2|-|-
CASSFGQGVTGELFF
TGTGCCAGCAGCTTCGGGCAGGGTGTGACCGGGGAGCTGTTTTTT
>TRBV7-2|TRBJ1-6|-|-
CASSRGGLTLSGNNSPLHF
TGTGCCAGCAGCCGGGGTGGCTTAACTCTGAGTGGAAATAATTCACCCCTCCACTTT
>TRBV6-6|TRBJ2-2|-|-
CASSYSIVENTGELFF
TGTGCCAGCAGTTACTCGATAGTAGAGAACACCGGGGAGCTGTTTTTT
>TRBV9|TRBJ2-1|TRBD2|-
CASSVSGRAVMNEQFF
TGTGCCAGCAGCGTTAGCGGGAGGGCCGTGATGAATGAGCAGTTCTTC
>TRBV6-5|TRBJ2-1|-|once
CASSRSSADYNEQFF
TGTGCCAGCAGCCGCTCTTCGGCAGATTACAATGAGCAGTTCTTC
>TRBV27|TRBJ1-1|-|-
CASGYSNTEAFF
TGTGCCAGCGGCTATTCCAACACTGAAGCTTTCTTT
>TRBV6-6|TRBJ1-1|-|-
CASSLQQGNTEAFF
TGTGCCAGCAGTTTGCAACAGGGCAACACTGAAGCTTTCTTT
>TRBV6-6|TRBJ2-1|-|once
CASGVQGEEQFF
TGTGCCAGCGGTGTGCAGGGAGAGGAGCAGTTCTTC
>TRBV19|TRBJ2-7|-|-
CASSIMVQSYEQYF
TGTGCCAGTAGTATAATGGTTCAATCCTACGAGCAGTACTTC
>TRBV19|TRBJ1-2|TRBD1|-
CASSISTGGENGYTF
TGTGCCAGTAGTATCTCGACAGGGGGCGAGAATGGCTACACCTTC
>TRBV5-8|TRBJ1-2|TRBD1|-
CASSDGQGTYGYTF
TGTGCCAGCAGCGACGGACAGGGGACCTATGGCTACACCTTC
>TRBV9|TRBJ1-1|-|-
CASSVDTGTEAFF
TGTGCCAGCAGCGTTGATACAGGCACTGAAGCTTTCTTT
>TRBV11-2|TRBJ2-7|TRBD2|-
CASSKPGLAGLHEQYF
TGTGCCAGCAGCAAACCCGGACTAGCGGGATTGCACGAGCAGTACTTC
>TRBV6-5|TRBJ1-4|-|-
CASSYTPPSGGEKLFF
TGTGCCAGCAGTTACACTCCGCCCTCCGGGGGTGAAAAACTGTTTTTT
>TRBV5-4|TRBJ2-3|TRBD1|-
CASSPGQAGDTQYF
TGTGCCAGCAGCCCGGGACAGGCTGGGGATACGCAGTATTTT
>TRBV20-1|TRBJ2-7|-|few
CSAQDNYEQYF
TGCAGTGCTCAAGACAACTACGAGCAGTACTTC
>TRBV19|TRBJ1-4|-|-
CASSINTVTELFF
TGTGCCAGTAGTATCAATACCGTTACAGAACTGTTTTTT
>TRBV7-2|TRBJ2-3|-|-
CASSQDQGSDTQYF
TGTGCCAGCAGCCAAGATCAGGGTTCAGATACGCAGTATTTT
>TRBV27|TRBJ1-1|TRBD1|few
CASSSTGTHSTEAFF
TGTGCCAGCAGTTCGACAGGGACCCACAGCACTGAAGCTTTCTTT
>TRBV5-4|TRBJ1-1|-|-
CASSFGVDLNTEAFF
TGTGCCAGCAGCTTCGGGGTAGATCTGAACACTGAAGCTTTCTTT
>TRBV6-1|TRBJ2-3|TRBD2|-
CASSERSGGESTDTQYF
TGTGCCAGCAGTGAACGGAGCGGGGGGGAAAGCACAGATACGCAGTATTTT
>TRBV15|TRBJ1-5|-|few
CATSTDSLNQPQHF
TGTGCCACCAGCACCGACAGCCTCAATCAGCCCCAGCATTTT
>TRBV28|TRBJ2-7|TRBD1|-
CASSQTGTGVSEQYF
TGTGCCAGCAGTCAAACCGGGACAGGGGTGAGCGAGCAGTACTTC
>TRBV7-3|TRBJ2-2|TRBD2|-
CASSFSGGSGELFF
TGTGCCAGCAGCTTCTCCGGGGGGTCCGGGGAGCTGTTTTTT
>TRBV4-1|TRBJ2-1|-|-
CASSQLNNEQFF
TGCGCCAGCAGCCAACTAAACAATGAGCAGTTCTTC
>TRBV11-2|TRBJ2-7|TRBD1|-
CASSWGQGPYEQYF
TGTGCCAGCAGCTGGGGACAGGGCCCCTACGAGCAGTACTTC
>TRBV4-1|TRBJ1-1|TRBD1|-
CASSPQGARVTEAFF
TGCGCCAGCAGCCCACAGGGGGCGCGGGTCACTGAAGCTTTCTTT
>TRBV4-1|TRBJ2-6|-|-
CASSQASGANVLTF
TGCGCCAGCAGCCAAGCCTCTGGGGCCAACGTCCTGACTTTC
>TRBV5-6|TRBJ2-3|-|-
CASSLDLAYSDTQYF
TGTGCCAGCAGCTTGGATCTAGCTTACTCTGATACGCAGTATTTT
>TRBV29-1|TRBJ2-7|-|-
CSVNEQYF
TGCAGCGTGAACGAGCAGTACTTC
>TRBV14|TRBJ2-2|-|-
CASSQDFTGELFF
TGTGCCAGCAGCCAAGACTTTACCGGGGAGCTGTTTTTT
>TRBV29-1|TRBJ1-1|-|-
CSVQEGNTEAFF
TGCAGCGTCCAAGAGGGAAACACTGAAGCTTTCTTT
>TRBV5-4|TRBJ1-1|TRBD1|-
CASSPGQGLSMNTEAFF
TGTGCCAGCAGCCCAGGACAGGGACTATCCATGAACACTGAAGCTTTCTTT
>TRBV14|TRBJ1-1|-|-
CASSQVSEAGAFF
TGTGCCAGCAGCCAAGTTTCTGAAGCGGGGGCTTTCTTT
>TRBV6-1|TRBJ2-7|TRBD2|once
CASSEDPSGWGREQYF
TGTGCCAGCAGTGAAGACCCTAGCGGGTGGGGTCGCGAGCAGTACTTC
>TRBV2|TRBJ2-1|TRBD2|-
CASSLIAGAGNEQFF
TGTGCCAGCAGCCTTATAGCGGGAGCTGGGAATGAGCAGTTCTTC
>TRBV15|TRBJ2-5|-|-
CATSRPIKETQYF
TGTGCCACCAGCAGACCTATCAAAGAGACCCAGTACTTC
>TRBV9|TRBJ1-2|-|-
CASSPTTENYGYTF
TGTGCCAGCAGCCCCACCACAGAGAACTATGGCTACACCTTC
>TRBV18|TRBJ2-3|-|-
CASSPIGGDTQYF
TGTGCCAGCTCACCAATTGGAGGGGATACGCAGTATTTT
>TRBV5-4|TRBJ1-4|-|-
CASSLGSSNEKLFF
TGTGCCAGCAGCTTGGGCAGCTCAAATGAAAAACTGTTTTTT
>TRBV27|TRBJ2-1|-|-
CASSPFSGVYNEQFF
TGTGCCAGCAGTCCCTTCTCCGGGGTGTACAATGAGCAGTTCTTC
>TRBV11-3|TRBJ1-1|-|-
CASSPQGSPAAFF
TGTGCCAGCAGCCCTCAGGGTAGCCCGGCTGCTTTCTTT
>TRBV6-5|TRBJ1-1|-|-
CASSYAGEATEAFF
TGTGCCAGCAGTTACGCCGGGGAGGCCACTGAAGCTTTCTTT
>TRBV11-2|TRBJ2-3|TRBD2|-
CASSSGGLAGSSTDTQYF
TGTGCCAGCAGCTCGGGGGGACTAGCGGGTTCTAGCACAGATACGCAGTATTTT